The present entry profiles one T cell receptor (beta chain) with its context. This entry comes from a study of shared clonotypes between healthy human individuals. Deep-level running was used for the assay. Across several immunoSEQ plates, the genomic DNA of each subset was split evenly. The quantity of DNA used in unsorted PBMC replicate PCRs was about 0.3 ug, corresponding to around 32,000 T cell genomes. This table comes from immunoSEQ multiplex PCR, and its TCRdb copy is limited to in-frame clones, with some not included. The profile covers around 500,000 clones, with about 76% appearing a single time and less than 15% taken by the ten largest. This TCR came from a woman aged 35 to 49 in good health. Some clones in this sample may be carry-over from other donors' samples. The sample comprised PBMCs.

CDR3 sequence: CASISGPKHVQYF. CDR3 sequence (DNA): TGTGCCAGCATCTCTGGTCCGAAACATGTTCAGTACTTC. The chain carries TRBV6-5 and TRBJ2-4, with D unclear. CDR3 length: 13 amino acids. V was trimmed by 7 bases and J by 11 bases, leaving 18 bases between them. Germline loops: CDR1 MNHEY, CDR2 SVGAGI.